This T cell receptor (beta chain) was retrieved from a study of blood T cell repertoires in COVID-19. The assay was immunoSEQ multiplex PCR, and TCRdb's table has in-frame clones only and misses some. The sample has 52,000 or so clones, less than 95% seen once; the top ten hold 3% to 3.5%. V was pared by 0 bases and J by 6 bases, with 1 base of the junction left unmatched. Germline CDR1 KGHSH, CDR2 LQKENI. This CDR3 contains 15 residues. What was sequenced was peripheral blood. The source of this sequence is a human donor in a cohort sampled during active COVID-19. The chain has TRBV18 and TRBJ1-5, with 11 nucleotides matching TRBD1. The CDR3 region has the DNA TGTGCCAGCTCACCACCCGGGACAGGGGGTCAGCCCCAGCATTTT. This encodes CASSPPGTGGQPQHF.